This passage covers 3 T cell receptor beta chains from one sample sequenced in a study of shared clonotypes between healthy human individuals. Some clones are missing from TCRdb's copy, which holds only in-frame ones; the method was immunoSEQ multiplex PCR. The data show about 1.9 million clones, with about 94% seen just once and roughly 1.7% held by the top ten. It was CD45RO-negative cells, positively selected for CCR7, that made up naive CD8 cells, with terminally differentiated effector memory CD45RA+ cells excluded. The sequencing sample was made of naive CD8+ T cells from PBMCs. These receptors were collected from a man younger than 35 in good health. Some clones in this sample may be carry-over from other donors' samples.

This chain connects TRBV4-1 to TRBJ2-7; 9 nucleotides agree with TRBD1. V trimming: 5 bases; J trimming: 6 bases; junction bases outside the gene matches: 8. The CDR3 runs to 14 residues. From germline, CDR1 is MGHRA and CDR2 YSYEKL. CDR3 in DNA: TGCGCCAGCAGCTTTCGACAGGGGGACGGCGAGCAGTACTTC. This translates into CASSFRQGDGEQYF.

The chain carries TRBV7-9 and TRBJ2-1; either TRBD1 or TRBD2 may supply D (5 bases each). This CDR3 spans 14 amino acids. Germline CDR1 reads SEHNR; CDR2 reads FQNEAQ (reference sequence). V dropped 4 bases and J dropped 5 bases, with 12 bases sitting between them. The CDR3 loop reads CASSWTLGDNEQFF. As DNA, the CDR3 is TGTGCCAGCAGCTGGACCCTGGGGGACAATGAGCAGTTCTTC.

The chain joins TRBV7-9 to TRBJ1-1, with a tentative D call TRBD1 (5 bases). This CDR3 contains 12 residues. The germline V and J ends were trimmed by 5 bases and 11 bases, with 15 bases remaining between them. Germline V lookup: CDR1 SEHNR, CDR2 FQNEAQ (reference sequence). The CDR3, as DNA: TGTGCCAGCAGCCAAAACCGGGACGGGGCTTTCTTT. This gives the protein CASSQNRDGAFF.